This T cell receptor beta chain was documented in a study of cytomegalovirus exposure and HLA in healthy donors. Across the study: Of several hundred genotyped donors, around 84% clustered with self-reported Caucasian donors.

General study findings and limits: The dataset shows that most TCR sequences were rare, while some public TCRs occurred in many donors. Among immune exposure information, only CMV serostatus was available.

Both 60 Vbeta primers and 13 Jbeta primers went into the PCR. As handled by the study authors: As a later analysis found, there were 80 million or so unique TCR beta chains, of which roughly 11 million were shared. Produced via immunoSEQ multiplex PCR; TCRdb's table is partial and in-frame only. V and J calls and clone size follow that table, whereas D and trimming were derived from the DNA. The sample holds about 200,000 clones; more than 60% are singletons and the top ten take 15% to 19%. A word on this clone: Its antigen remains unidentified.

The CDR3 sequence is 14 residues long. Germline values: CDR1 SGHTA, CDR2 FQGNSA. The sample comprised PBMCs. This sequence was found in a man in his forties in good health and CMV-seronegative. V is TRBV7-2 and J is TRBJ2-5, with 7 nucleotides matching TRBD1. The J call could be wrong; TRBJ2-7 is a better fit for the DNA end. The CDR3 spells CASSHRGVQGEQYF. DNA of the CDR3: TGTGCCAGCAGCCACAGGGGTGTTCAGGGCGAGCAGTACTTC.